This T cell receptor beta chain was found in a study of OX40 agonist ivuxolimab in advanced cancers. On the study more broadly: Those enrolled were 80% to 85% male, with a mean age of 60 years and ages from roughly 23 to 80.

Germline V lookup: CDR1 LNHDA, CDR2 SQIVND (reference sequence). This CDR3 is 17 amino acids long. Trimming stripped 4 bases from V and 5 bases from J, with 23 bases between. Repertoires were generated with immunoSEQ multiplex PCR, while TCRdb's copy carries only in-frame clones and drops some. Here the sample spans around 39,000 clones, 81% being singletons. The sample in question was CD4+ or CD8+ T cells sorted from blood, obtained in a trial of the OX40 agonist ivuxolimab. This clonotype originated in an adult with an advanced solid tumor such as melanoma, head and neck, liver or kidney cancer. The chain joins TRBV19 to TRBJ2-5; D gene unclear. The CDR3 bases are TGTGCCAGTAGTACCCTCCCCGGGCTGGTTCTTGCGGAGACCCAGTACTTC. Amino acid sequence: CASSTLPGLVLAETQYF.